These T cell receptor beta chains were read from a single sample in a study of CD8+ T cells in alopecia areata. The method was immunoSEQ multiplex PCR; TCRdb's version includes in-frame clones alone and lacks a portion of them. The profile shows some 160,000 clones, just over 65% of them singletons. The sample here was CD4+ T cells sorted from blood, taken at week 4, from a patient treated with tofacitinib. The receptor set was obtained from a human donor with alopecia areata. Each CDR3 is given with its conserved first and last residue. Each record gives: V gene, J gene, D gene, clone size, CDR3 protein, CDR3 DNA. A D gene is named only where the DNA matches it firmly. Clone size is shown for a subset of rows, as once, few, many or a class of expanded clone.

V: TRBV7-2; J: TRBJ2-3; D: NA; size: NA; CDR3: CASSLAGLSDTQYF; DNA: TGTGCCAGCAGCTTAGCGGGGTTGTCAGATACGCAGTATTTT
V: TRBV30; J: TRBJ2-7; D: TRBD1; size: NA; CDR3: CAWSDRGGLYEQYF; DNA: TGTGCCTGGAGTGACAGGGGCGGGCTCTACGAGCAGTACTTC
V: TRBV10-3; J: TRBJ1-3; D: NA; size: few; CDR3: CAIRQGLNSGNTIYF; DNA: TGTGCCATCAGGCAGGGACTCAACTCTGGAAACACCATATATTTT
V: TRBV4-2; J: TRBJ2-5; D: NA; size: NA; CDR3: CASSPGTIQETQYF; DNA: TGTGCCAGCAGCCCAGGCACAATCCAAGAGACCCAGTACTTC
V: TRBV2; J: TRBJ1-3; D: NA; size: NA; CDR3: CASRPGHSGNTIYF; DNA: TGTGCCAGCAGGCCGGGACACTCTGGAAACACCATATATTTT
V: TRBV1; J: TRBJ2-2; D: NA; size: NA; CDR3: CTSSQGGTTRDTGELFF; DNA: TGCACCAGCAGCCAAGGGGGGACTACACGAGACACCGGGGAGCTGTTTTTT
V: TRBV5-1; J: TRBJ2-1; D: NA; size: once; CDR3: CASSSIYNEQFF; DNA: TGCGCCAGCAGCTCAATTTACAATGAGCAGTTCTTC
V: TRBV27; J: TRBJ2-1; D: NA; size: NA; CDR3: CASSRTEYNEQFF; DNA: TGTGCCAGCAGTCGGACAGAGTACAATGAGCAGTTCTTC
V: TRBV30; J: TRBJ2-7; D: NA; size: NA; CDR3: CAWSVQDLSEQYF; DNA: TGTGCCTGGAGTGTACAGGATCTTAGCGAGCAGTACTTC
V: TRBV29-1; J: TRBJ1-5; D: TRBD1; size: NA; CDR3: CSVGTGGGNQPQHF; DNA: TGCAGCGTTGGGACAGGGGGCGGCAATCAGCCCCAGCATTTT
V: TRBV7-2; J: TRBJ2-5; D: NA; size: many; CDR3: CASSPERGQGRETQYF; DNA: TGTGCCAGCAGCCCCGAGCGCGGCCAGGGGAGGGAGACCCAGTACTTC
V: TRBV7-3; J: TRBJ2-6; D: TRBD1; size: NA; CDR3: CASSILRQGSGANVLTF; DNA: TGTGCCAGCAGCATACTTAGACAGGGCTCTGGGGCCAACGTCCTGACTTTC
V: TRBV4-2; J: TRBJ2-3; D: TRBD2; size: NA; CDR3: CASSQGLAGGLDTQYF; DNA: TGTGCCAGCAGCCAAGGCCTAGCGGGGGGGCTGGATACGCAGTATTTT
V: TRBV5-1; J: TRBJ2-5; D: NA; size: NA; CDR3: CASSFFETQYF; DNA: TGCGCCAGCAGCTTTTTTGAGACCCAGTACTTC
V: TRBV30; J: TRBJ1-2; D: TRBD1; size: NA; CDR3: CAWSRGLGYGYTF; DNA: TGTGCCTGGAGTAGGGGGCTGGGCTATGGCTACACCTTC
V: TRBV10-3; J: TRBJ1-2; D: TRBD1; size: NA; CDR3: CATLTGGGGYTF; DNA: TGTGCCACGCTGACAGGGGGTGGTGGCTACACCTTC
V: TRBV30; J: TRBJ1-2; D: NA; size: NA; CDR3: CAWSQGNYGYTF; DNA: TGTGCCTGGAGTCAGGGGAACTATGGCTACACCTTC
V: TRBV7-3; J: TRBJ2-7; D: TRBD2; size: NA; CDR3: CASSPSGGTPYEQYF; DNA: TGTGCCAGCAGCCCTAGCGGGGGGACTCCCTACGAGCAGTACTTC
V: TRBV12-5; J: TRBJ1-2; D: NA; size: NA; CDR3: CASGLPATGDYGYTF; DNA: TGTGCTAGTGGTTTGCCTGCGACAGGCGACTATGGCTACACCTTC
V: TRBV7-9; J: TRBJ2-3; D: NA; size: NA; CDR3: CASSFDSTDTQYF; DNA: TGTGCCAGCAGCTTTGACAGCACAGATACGCAGTATTTT